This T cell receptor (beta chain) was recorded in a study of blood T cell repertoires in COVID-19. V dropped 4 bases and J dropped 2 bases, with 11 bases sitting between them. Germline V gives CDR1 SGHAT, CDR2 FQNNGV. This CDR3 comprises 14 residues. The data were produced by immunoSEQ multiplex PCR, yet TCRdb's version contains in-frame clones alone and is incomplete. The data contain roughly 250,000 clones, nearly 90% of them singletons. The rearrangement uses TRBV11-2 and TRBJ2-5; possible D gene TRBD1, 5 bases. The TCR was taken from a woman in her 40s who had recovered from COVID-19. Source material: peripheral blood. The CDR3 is CASSSSGQQETQYF. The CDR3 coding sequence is TGTGCCAGCAGCTCCTCAGGGCAGCAAGAGACCCAGTACTTC.